Sequencing of this T cell receptor (beta chain) was carried out in a study of T cells in Graves' hyperthyroidism and ophthalmopathy. TCR beta CDR3 region amplification was performed from RNA transcripts. TCR CDR3 regions were first amplified by RT-PCR with HTBI primers. One entry per CDR3 protein, called by TCRdb with MiXCR from the multiplex PCR reads. This table holds under 450,000 distinct CDR3 sequences, around a sixth found once. General observations from the study: A 13 V-J signature model discriminated ophthalmopathy versus stable hyperthyroidism.

On this clonotype itself: The antigen remains undetermined.

V was shortened by 1 base and J by 12 bases, with 10 bases between the two germline ends. Germline lookup yields CDR1 SQVTM and CDR2 ANQGSEA. The length of the CDR3 is 11 residues. Lactation, pregnancy, other autoimmune disease or uncontrolled infection excluded patients. This TCR came from a woman under 30 with Graves' hyperthyroidism. The rearrangement links TRBV29-1 to TRBJ1-5; D ambiguous. The specimen was blood. DNA of the CDR3: TGCAGCGTTGAAGTTGCTGCATTCCAGCATTTT. Translation gives CSVEVAAFQHF.